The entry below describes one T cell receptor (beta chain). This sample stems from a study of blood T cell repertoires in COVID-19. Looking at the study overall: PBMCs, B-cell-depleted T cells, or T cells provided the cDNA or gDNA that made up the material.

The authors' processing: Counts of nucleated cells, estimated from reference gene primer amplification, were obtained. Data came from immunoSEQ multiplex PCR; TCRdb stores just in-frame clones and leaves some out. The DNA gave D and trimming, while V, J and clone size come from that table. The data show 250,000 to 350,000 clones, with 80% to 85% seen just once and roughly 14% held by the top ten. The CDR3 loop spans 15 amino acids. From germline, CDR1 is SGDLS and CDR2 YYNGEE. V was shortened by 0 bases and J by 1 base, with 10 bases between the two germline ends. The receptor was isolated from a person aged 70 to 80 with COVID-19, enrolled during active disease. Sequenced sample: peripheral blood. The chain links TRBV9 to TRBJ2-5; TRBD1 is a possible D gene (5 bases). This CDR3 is CASSVESGPQETQYF. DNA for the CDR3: TGTGCCAGCAGCGTAGAGTCAGGGCCCCAAGAGACCCAGTACTTC. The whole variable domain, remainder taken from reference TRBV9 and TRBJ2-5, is DSGVTQTPKHLITATGQRVTLRCSPRSGDLSVYWYQQSLDQGLQFLIQYYNGEERAKGNILERFSAQQFPDLHSELNLSSLELGDSALYFCASSVESGPQETQYFGPGTRLLVL.